What follows describes a single T cell receptor beta chain. Profiling relied on immunoSEQ multiplex PCR, and the TCRdb table lists in-frame clones only, not all of them. The table includes some 180,000 clones, approximately 90% detected once. This sample is part of a study of T cell responses to AZD1222 COVID-19 vaccine. CDR1 and CDR2 from the germline V gene are MNHNS and SASEGT. The CDR3 totals 17 residues. Trimming removed 0 bases at V and 3 bases at J, with 18 bases between. The chain recombines TRBV6-1 with TRBJ2-7; D possibly uses TRBD1 or TRBD2 (6 bases each). The receptor comes from an adult who received the MenACWY meningococcal vaccine as a control. Sequenced here: peripheral blood, sampled 28 days after the second dose of the MenACWY control vaccine. The CDR3 DNA is TGTGCCAGCAGTGAAGCGCTTATCGGAGGGGGAGACTACGAGCAGTACTTC. Translated, it gives CASSEALIGGGDYEQYF.